This TCR beta chain comes out of a study of shared clonotypes between healthy human individuals. The junction had 13 bases not matched to a gene; V was cut back by 4 bases and J by 6 bases. This CDR3 comprises 17 residues. The germline gives CDR1 MDHEN, CDR2 SYDVKM. Produced via immunoSEQ multiplex PCR; TCRdb's table is partial and in-frame only. The data hold hundreds of thousands of clones, with 55% to 85% observed a single time. Material: memory CD4+ T cells sorted from blood. As for subset: CD45RA-negative fraction. The chain has TRBV28 and TRBJ2-5; 11 nucleotides line up with TRBD1. The receptor comes from a woman younger than 45 in good health. The CDR3 region is CASSSTARDRGRKTQYF. The DNA for the CDR3 is TGTGCCAGCAGTTCCACCGCCCGGGACAGGGGGAGGAAGACCCAGTACTTC.